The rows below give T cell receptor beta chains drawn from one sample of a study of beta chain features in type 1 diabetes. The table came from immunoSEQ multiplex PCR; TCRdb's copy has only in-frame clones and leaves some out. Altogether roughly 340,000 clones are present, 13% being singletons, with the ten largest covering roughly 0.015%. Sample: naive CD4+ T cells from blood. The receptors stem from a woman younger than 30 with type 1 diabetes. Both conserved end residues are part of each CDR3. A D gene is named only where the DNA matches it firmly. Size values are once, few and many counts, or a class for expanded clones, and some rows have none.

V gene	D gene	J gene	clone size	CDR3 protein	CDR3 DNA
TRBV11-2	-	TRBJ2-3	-	CASSLDHRGATQYF	TGTGCCAGCAGCTTAGATCACCGGGGGGCGACGCAGTATTTT
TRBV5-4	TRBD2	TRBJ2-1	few	CASSLLAGDGEQFF	TGTGCCAGCAGCTTGCTAGCGGGAGACGGTGAGCAGTTCTTC
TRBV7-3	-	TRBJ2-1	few	CASSLDSYNEQFF	TGTGCCAGCAGCTTAGACAGCTACAATGAGCAGTTCTTC
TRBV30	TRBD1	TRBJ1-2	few	CAWMHPRLTGGNYGYTF	TGTGCCTGGATGCACCCTCGACTGACAGGGGGGAACTATGGCTACACCTTC
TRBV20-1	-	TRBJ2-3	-	CSAKLLDTQYF	TGCAGTGCGAAACTCCTGGATACGCAGTATTTT
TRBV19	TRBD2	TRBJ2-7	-	CASSMTSGRDYEQYF	TGTGCCAGTAGTATGACTAGCGGGAGGGACTACGAGCAGTACTTC
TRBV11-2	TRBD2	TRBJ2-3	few	CASSPISGRTDTQYF	TGTGCCAGCAGCCCAATTAGCGGGAGAACAGATACGCAGTATTTT
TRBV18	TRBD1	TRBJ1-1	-	CASSPPDRGAFF	TGTGCCAGCTCACCCCCGGACAGGGGGGCTTTCTTT
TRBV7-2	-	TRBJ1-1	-	CASSSWAGYTEAFF	TGTGCCAGCAGCTCCTGGGCGGGTTACACTGAAGCTTTCTTT
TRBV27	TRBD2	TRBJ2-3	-	CASNLLAGSDTQYF	TGTGCCAGCAACTTACTAGCGGGATCAGATACGCAGTATTTT
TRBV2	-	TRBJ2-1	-	CASSEGRGTDEQFF	TGTGCCAGCAGTGAAGGTCGGGGAACGGATGAGCAGTTCTTC
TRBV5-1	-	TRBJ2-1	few	CASSSIGGAKSSYNEQFF	TGCGCCAGCAGCTCAATAGGAGGGGCCAAGAGCTCCTACAATGAGCAGTTCTTC
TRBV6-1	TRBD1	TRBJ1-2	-	CASSERDRGVSAYGYTF	TGTGCCAGCAGTGAAAGGGACAGGGGCGTCTCGGCCTATGGCTACACCTTC
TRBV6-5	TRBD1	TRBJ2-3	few	CASGDSWGTDTQYF	TGTGCCAGCGGGGACAGTTGGGGCACAGATACGCAGTATTTT
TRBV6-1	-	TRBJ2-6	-	CASSRQWRANVLTF	TGTGCCAGCAGTCGACAGTGGCGGGCCAACGTCCTGACTTTC
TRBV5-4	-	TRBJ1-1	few	CASSPPTSDSGVF	TGTGCCAGCAGCCCACCAACGTCGGACAGTGGGGTGTTT
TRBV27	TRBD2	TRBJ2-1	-	CASKGLAGNNEQFF	TGTGCCAGCAAGGGACTAGCGGGAAATAATGAGCAGTTCTTC
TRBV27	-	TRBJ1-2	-	CASSPRGYYGYTF	TGTGCCAGCAGTCCCCGCGGGTACTATGGCTACACCTTC
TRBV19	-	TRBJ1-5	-	CASSIVQGNQPQHF	TGTGCCAGTAGTATTGTCCAGGGGAATCAGCCCCAGCATTTT
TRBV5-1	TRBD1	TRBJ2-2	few	CASSPPGQGTGELFF	TGCGCCAGCAGCCCCCCGGGACAGGGGACCGGGGAGCTGTTTTTT
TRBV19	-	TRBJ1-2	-	CASSINRAYGYTF	TGTGCCAGTAGTATCAACAGGGCCTATGGCTACACCTTC
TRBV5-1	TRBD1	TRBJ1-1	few	CASSLTGGRTEAFF	TGCGCCAGCAGCTTGACAGGGGGTAGGACTGAAGCTTTCTTT
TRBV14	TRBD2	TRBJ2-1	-	CASSVRPYPQGTSGRGRSEQFF	TGTGCCAGCAGCGTCCGACCATACCCACAGGGGACTAGCGGGAGAGGTAGGAGTGAGCAGTTCTTC
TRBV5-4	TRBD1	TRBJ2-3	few	CASSLQTGSTDTQYF	TGTGCCAGCAGCTTACAGACAGGGAGCACAGATACGCAGTATTTT
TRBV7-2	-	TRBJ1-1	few	CASSRNPREAFF	TGTGCCAGCAGCCGCAACCCGCGTGAAGCTTTCTTT
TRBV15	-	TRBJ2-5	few	CATSRDGGLETQYF	TGTGCCACCAGCAGAGATGGAGGGCTAGAGACCCAGTACTTC
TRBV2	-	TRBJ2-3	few	CASSQGGPTDTQYF	TGTGCCAGCAGTCAAGGAGGCCCCACAGATACGCAGTATTTT
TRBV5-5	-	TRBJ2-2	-	CASSSQSGELFF	TGTGCCAGCAGCTCCCAGTCCGGGGAGCTGTTTTTT
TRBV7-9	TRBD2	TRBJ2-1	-	CASSTRSGNYNEQFF	TGTGCCAGCAGCACACGAAGCGGGAACTACAATGAGCAGTTCTTC
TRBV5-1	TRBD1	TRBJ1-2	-	CASSLEGGVGGYTF	TGCGCCAGCAGCTTGGAAGGGGGCGTGGGTGGCTACACCTTC
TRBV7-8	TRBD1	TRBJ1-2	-	CASSAQTGYYGYTF	TGTGCCAGCAGCGCCCAGACAGGGTACTATGGCTACACCTTC
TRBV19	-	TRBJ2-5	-	CASSTGQKETQYF	TGTGCCAGTAGTACCGGACAGAAAGAGACCCAGTACTTC
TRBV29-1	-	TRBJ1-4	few	CSVREGLVEKLFF	TGCAGCGTCCGCGAGGGCCTAGTTGAAAAACTGTTTTTT
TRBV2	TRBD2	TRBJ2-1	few	CASSGASGSFNEQFF	TGTGCCAGCAGTGGGGCGAGCGGGAGTTTCAATGAGCAGTTCTTC
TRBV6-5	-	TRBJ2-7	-	CASSPHFGLAEQYF	TGTGCCAGCAGCCCCCACTTCGGGTTGGCCGAGCAGTACTTC
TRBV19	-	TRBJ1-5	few	CASSLTMSNQPQHF	TGTGCCAGTAGTCTAACGATGAGCAATCAGCCCCAGCATTTT
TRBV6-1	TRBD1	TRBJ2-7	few	CASSGDRGTYEQYF	TGTGCCAGCAGTGGGGACAGGGGAACCTACGAGCAGTACTTC
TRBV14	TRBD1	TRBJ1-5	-	CASSQALYRDRAGNQPQHF	TGTGCCAGCAGCCAAGCGTTATACCGGGACAGGGCGGGCAATCAGCCCCAGCATTTT
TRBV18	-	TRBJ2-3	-	CASSLQGGNTDTQYF	TGTGCCAGCTCACTCCAGGGAGGTAACACAGATACGCAGTATTTT
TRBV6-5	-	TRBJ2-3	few	CASRISDTQYF	TGTGCCAGCAGAATATCCGATACGCAGTATTTT
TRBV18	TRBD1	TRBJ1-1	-	CASSPFPTGMDEAFF	TGTGCCAGCTCACCATTCCCGACAGGGATGGATGAAGCTTTCTTT
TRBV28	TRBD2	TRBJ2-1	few	CASSSGTSTNEQFF	TGTGCCAGCAGTTCCGGGACTAGCACCAATGAGCAGTTCTTC
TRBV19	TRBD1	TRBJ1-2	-	CASSLSGTGNGYTF	TGTGCCAGTAGTCTCTCCGGGACAGGGAATGGCTACACCTTC
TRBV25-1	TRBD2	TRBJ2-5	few	CASSKLAGALRETQYF	TGTGCCAGCAGTAAACTAGCGGGAGCATTGAGAGAGACCCAGTACTTC
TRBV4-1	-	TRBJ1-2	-	CASSQERQGYGYTF	TGCGCCAGCAGCCAAGAGCGGCAGGGCTATGGCTACACCTTC
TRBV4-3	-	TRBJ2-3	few	CASSPSPVLGTSSRRATDTQYF	TGCGCCAGCAGCCCAAGCCCTGTCTTAGGAACTAGCTCTCGAAGGGCCACAGATACGCAGTATTTT